This TCR beta chain was sequenced in a study of post-analysis software for immune sequencing data. In the study overall: As for disease course, relapsing-remitting, secondary progressive and progressive-relapsing multiple sclerosis were all included.

General study points: When compared against controls, multiple sclerosis patients showed significantly lower normalized Chao1 diversity. The authors found that F measure strongly co-clustered same-batch samples. The study found TRBV5-6, TRBV5-1 and TRBV20-1 among 4 or 5 TRBV segments more frequent in patients than controls.

Germline CDR1 reads SGDLS; CDR2 reads YYNGEE. The length of the CDR3 is 16 residues. V was pared by 4 bases and J by 4 bases, with 8 bases of the junction left unmatched. Carried by the TCR beta cDNA libraries were unique molecular identifiers. Each batch of about 0.95 to 11 million T cells produced roughly 450,000 cDNA molecules. TCRdb itself ran the PCR reads through MiXCR, one entry per CDR3 protein. The sample holds about 460,000 distinct CDR3 sequences, roughly 46% seen once. Concerning this clonotype itself: The antigen is undetermined.

This clonotype was sampled from a girl aged 10 to 17 with multiple sclerosis. This chain links TRBV9 with TRBJ2-6; 7 bases align to TRBD2. Sequencing input: blood. In DNA form, the CDR3 reads TGTGCCAGCAGCCCTACCACTAGCGCCGGGGCCAACGTCCTGACTTTC. Its protein is CASSPTTSAGANVLTF.